This T cell receptor (beta chain) was found in a study of identical twins. This clonotype was found many times. The CDR3 spans 13 residues. The V gene lost 5 bases and the J gene lost 5 bases, with 12 bases spanning the gap. Unique molecular identifiers were present on the cDNA, and a universal primer site came from template switching. TCRdb re-called the 5' RACE reads with MiXCR, one entry per CDR3 protein. The sample records roughly 240,000 distinct CDR3 sequences, approximately 7% being singletons. The same sample was also studied in work on yellow fever vaccine responses in identical twins.

The source is a woman between 18 and 30 years old in good health. The gene calls are TRBV12-3 or TRBV12-4 and TRBJ1-2; a possible D gene is TRBD1 (5 bases). The material sequenced was memory (CD45RO+) T cells sorted from blood. CDR3 nucleotides: TGTGCCAGCAGTGGGACTACTCTATATGGCTACACCTTC. Protein sequence: CASSGTTLYGYTF.